A single sample gave rise to the 19 T cell receptor beta chains below, sequenced in a study of ipilimumab plus nivolumab after autologous stem cell transplantation. Libraries were prepared by immunoSEQ multiplex PCR; TCRdb keeps only in-frame clonotypes and omits some of them. This sample has 20,000 to 25,000 clones, with around 84% found just once. The source was PBMCs, collected in a trial of ipilimumab plus nivolumab as post-transplant consolidation. The receptors come from a male donor with diffuse large B-cell lymphoma.

CDR3 sequence reads: CASSPEGRTGGAYTF. The DNA for the CDR3 is TGTGCCAGCAGCCCAGAGGGGAGGACAGGGGGCGCCTACACCTTC. The chain links TRBV9 to TRBJ1-2; 11 bases are a match to TRBD1. CDR3 size: 15 residues. Germline CDR1 SGDLS, CDR2 YYNGEE. The ends lost 4 bases at V and 10 bases at J; junction bases unmatched: 12.

The chain links TRBV6-5 to TRBJ2-7; 8 bases align to TRBD1. V dropped 6 bases and J dropped 0; count of bases not matched to a gene: 7. The CDR3 has 15 residues. Germline V lookup: CDR1 MNHEY, CDR2 SVGAGI. The CDR3: CASRGTGQSSYEQYF. DNA of the CDR3: TGTGCCAGCAGAGGGACAGGCCAATCCTCCTACGAGCAGTACTTC.

The chain employs TRBV10-3 and TRBJ1-4; D call uncertain. CDR1 is ENHRY and CDR2 is SYGVKD in the germline V gene. The CDR3 has 14 residues. Deletions cut 1 base from V and 8 bases from J, with 11 bases between. The CDR3 loop is CAISELAGREKLFF. The CDR3 DNA sequence: TGTGCCATCAGTGAGTTGGCAGGACGGGAAAAACTGTTTTTT.

The genes are TRBV15 and TRBJ2-1, with TRBD2 matching 9 bases. There are 14 residues in the CDR3. Germline values: CDR1 LNHNV, CDR2 YYDKDF (reference sequence). Trimming at V came to 5 bases and at J to 6 bases, leaving 5 bases not matched to a gene. CDR3 DNA sequence: TGTGCCACCAGCGGGCGGGGGGGCTCCAATGAGCAGTTCTTC. Translating gives CATSGRGGSNEQFF.

The V gene is TRBV6-1, the J gene TRBJ1-2; tentative D call: TRBD1 (6 bases). Germline values: CDR1 MNHNS, CDR2 SASEGT. The V gene lost 9 bases and the J gene lost 0 bases, with 11 bases spanning the gap. This CDR3 has 13 amino acids. CDR3 protein: CASRDTPNYGYTF. CDR3 DNA: TGTGCCAGTCGGGACACTCCTAACTATGGCTACACCTTC.

J is TRBJ1-3 and V is TRBV19; D possibly corresponds to TRBD1 (6 bases). CDR1 LNHDA and CDR2 SQIVND come from the germline V gene (reference sequence). Trimming stripped 6 bases from V and 3 bases from J, with 21 bases between. This CDR3 has 17 residues. The CDR3 bases are TGTGCCAGTAGCGATTCGTCTCCAGGGGCGGTTGGAAACACCATATATTTT. Amino acid sequence: CASSDSSPGAVGNTIYF.

The chain uses TRBV5-1 and TRBJ1-1, with 7 bases lining up with TRBD1. Germline assignment: CDR1 SGHRS and CDR2 YFSETQ. The CDR3 has 16 amino acids. The junction had 9 bases not matched to a gene; V was cut back by 0 bases and J by 4 bases. This CDR3 is CASSLGSTGSGTEAFF. The CDR3 DNA sequence: TGCGCCAGCAGCTTGGGATCGACAGGGTCGGGCACTGAAGCTTTCTTT.

The genes are TRBV7-8 and TRBJ1-1, with D unresolved. Trimming cost V 5 bases and J 1 base, with 11 bases left between them. The CDR3 has 14 residues. Germline V gene data show CDR1 as SGHVS and CDR2 as FQNEAQ. The CDR3 coding sequence is TGTGCCAGCAGCCAACCCCCCTCGAACACTGAAGCTTTCTTT. The encoded protein is CASSQPPSNTEAFF. Variable domain in full (rest from reference TRBV7-8 and TRBJ1-1): GAGVSQSPRYKVAKRGQDVALRCDPISGHVSLFWYQQALGQGPEFLTYFQNEAQLDKSGLPSDRFFAERPEGSVSTLKIQRTQQEDSAVYLCASSQPPSNTEAFFGQGTRLTVV.

The rearrangement uses TRBV30 and TRBJ1-6; no clear D gene. Looked up from germline, CDR1 is GTSNPN and CDR2 is SVGIG (reference sequence). V gave up 0 bases and J gave up 13 bases, with 16 bases separating them. CDR3 size: 14 residues. CDR3 nucleotide sequence: TGTGCCTGGAGTGTACGAACTCGGGGAGATCCCCTCCACTTT. Its protein is CAWSVRTRGDPLHF. Drawing the rest from reference TRBV30 and TRBJ1-6, the complete variable domain is SQTIHQWPATLVQPVGSPLSLECTVEGTSNPNLYWYRQAAGRGLQLLFYSVGIGQISSEVPQNLSASRPQDRQFILSSKKLLLSDSGFYLCAWSVRTRGDPLHFGNGTRLTVT.

V and J are TRBV5-1 and TRBJ2-1; 11 bases are a match to TRBD2. The CDR3 is 15 amino acids. The junction had 6 bases not matched to a gene; V was cut back by 2 bases and J by 8 bases. CDR1 SGHRS and CDR2 YFSETQ come from the germline V gene. As DNA, the CDR3 is TGCGCCAGCAGCTTTTTAGCGGGGGGGCTGGATGAGCAGTTCTTC. Protein: CASSFLAGGLDEQFF.

This sequence joins TRBV25-1 and TRBJ2-3; D remains ambiguous. The germline V gene has CDR1 MGHDK and CDR2 SYGVNS. The CDR3 length is 13 residues. V shed 6 bases and J shed 2 bases, with 9 bases lying between them. This chain's CDR3 is CASSQRFTDTQYF. For the CDR3, the DNA is TGTGCCAGCAGCCAGCGATTCACAGATACGCAGTATTTT.

This rearrangement joins TRBV6-1 to TRBJ1-4; D is ambiguous. V shed 8 bases and J shed 1 base, with 14 bases lying between them. Looked up from germline, CDR1 is MNHNS and CDR2 is SASEGT. The CDR3 loop spans 15 amino acids. The chain's CDR3 is CASGVGAGTNEKLFF. CDR3 DNA: TGTGCCAGCGGTGTGGGCGCGGGAACTAATGAAAAACTGTTTTTT.

This clone was detected only a few times. This chain connects TRBV29-1 to TRBJ2-5; TRBD1 matches 9 bases. The ends lost 4 bases at V and 5 bases at J; junction bases unmatched: 8. Germline assignment: CDR1 SQVTM and CDR2 ANQGSEA. This CDR3 contains 14 residues. CDR3 sequence reads: CSVVWGQGGETQYF. DNA of the CDR3: TGCAGCGTTGTTTGGGGACAGGGAGGGGAGACCCAGTACTTC.

The chain links TRBV6-5 to TRBJ1-3; D gene unclear. In germline, CDR1 is MNHEY, CDR2 SVGAGI. V lost 0 bases, J lost 0 bases, and 9 bases lay in between. The CDR3 extends over 16 amino acids. The CDR3 DNA follows: TGTGCCAGCAGTTACTCGATAATGTCCTCTGGAAACACCATATATTTT. Protein: CASSYSIMSSGNTIYF.

With respect to this clone: Distinct nucleotide sequences in the sample also encode this CDR3. The CDR3 sequence is CASSPTVNTEAFF. The CDR3 DNA reads as TGTGCCAGCAGCCCTACAGTGAACACTGAAGCTTTCTTT. The chain recombines TRBV7-2 with TRBJ1-1; D not resolved. The CDR3 contains 13 residues. V lost 5 bases and J 0 bases, leaving 7 bases between the germline ends. CDR1 and CDR2 (germline): SGHTA, FQGNSA. The full variable domain, with the rest looked up from reference TRBV7-2 and TRBJ1-1, is GAGVSQSPSNKVTEKGKDVELRCDPISGHTALYWYRQSLGQGLEFLIYFQGNSAPDKSGLPSDRFSAERTGGSVSTLTIQRTQQEDSAVYLCASSPTVNTEAFFGQGTRLTVV.

DNA of the CDR3: TGTGCCAGCACGCAGGGCCACTTCAATGAGCAGTTCTTC. This sequence encodes CASTQGHFNEQFF. The rearrangement uses TRBV6-1 and TRBJ2-1; D might be TRBD1 (5 bases). The germline V and J ends were trimmed by 7 bases and 6 bases, with 13 bases remaining between them. The CDR3 is 13 amino acids. Germline V CDR1 and CDR2: MNHNS, SASEGT.

The chain employs TRBV18 and TRBJ2-3, with TRBD2 matching over 7 bases. This CDR3 has 16 amino acids. V trimming: 4 bases; J trimming: 2 bases; junction bases outside the gene matches: 9. Per the germline V gene, CDR1 is KGHSH and CDR2 is LQKENI. The CDR3, as DNA: TGTGCCAGCTCACGAGAAAGCGGGGCCTCCACAGATACGCAGTATTTT. It codes for CASSRESGASTDTQYF.

This clone was detected only once. This chain joins TRBV13 and TRBJ1-4; D uncertain. The CDR3 covers 14 residues. CDR1 is PRHDT, CDR2 FYEKMQ, per germline (reference sequence). V was cut by 5 bases and J by 3 bases, with 10 bases left in between. The CDR3 bases are TGTGCCAGCAGCGCGGCAGAGGCTAATGAAAAACTGTTTTTT. Translation gives CASSAAEANEKLFF.

This chain connects TRBV6-6 to TRBJ2-1; D is undetermined. The CDR3 length is 12 residues. Germline CDR1 is MNHNY and CDR2 is SVGAGI (reference sequence). The ends were cut back, 2 bases at V and 6 bases at J, with 5 bases in the middle. This chain's CDR3 is CASSYLGNEQFF. The CDR3 nucleotides are TGTGCCAGCAGTTACCTGGGCAATGAGCAGTTCTTC.